Following are 24 T cell receptor beta chains from one sample sequenced in a study of T cell changes during pregnancy in multiple sclerosis. Repertoires were generated with immunoSEQ multiplex PCR, while TCRdb's copy carries only in-frame clones and drops some. This sample carries roughly 40,000 clones, 75% to 95% of them seen once, and the ten largest clones take approximately 0.5%. This material consisted of CD4+ T cells from peripheral blood mononuclear cells, taken in the second trimester of pregnancy. These receptors came from a female donor in good health, enrolled as a control in a pregnancy study.

The chain couples TRBV6-6 to TRBJ2-2, with 8 bases lining up with TRBD2. V trimming: 7 bases; J trimming: 4 bases; junction bases outside the gene matches: 8. The CDR3 spans 15 residues. The V gene's germline CDR1 is MNHNY and CDR2 SVGAGI (reference sequence). Written as DNA, the CDR3 is TGTGCCAGCACTGGGCGGGGGGCCCTCACCGGGGAGCTGTTTTTT. As protein: CASTGRGALTGELFF.

The chain has TRBV6-5 and TRBJ1-2, with 9 positions matching TRBD1. After removal of 10 bases from V and 5 bases from J, the junction contained 2 bases not matched to a gene. CDR1 MNHEY and CDR2 SVGAGI come from the germline V gene. The CDR3 is 11 residues long. CDR3 DNA: TGTGCCAAGGACAGGGGATATGGCTACACCTTC. The encoded protein is CAKDRGYGYTF.

The V and J genes are TRBV15 and TRBJ1-4; D perhaps matches TRBD1 (6 bases). V was trimmed by 3 bases and J by 7 bases, leaving 15 bases between them. The germline V gene encodes CDR1 LNHNV and CDR2 YYDKDF (reference sequence). The CDR3 is made up of 15 amino acids. In DNA form, the CDR3 reads TGTGCCACCAGCAGTGCCAGGGGACGGGGTGAAAAACTGTTTTTT. This encodes CATSSARGRGEKLFF.

The gene calls are TRBV2 and TRBJ2-5; 11 bases fit TRBD1. The CDR3 spans 15 residues. With 4 bases clipped from V and 5 bases from J, the junction kept 6 bases outside the gene matches. CDR1 and CDR2 from the germline V gene are SNHLY and FYNNEI. CDR3 protein: CASSGGQGAWETQYF. In DNA, the CDR3 is TGTGCCAGCAGTGGAGGACAGGGGGCTTGGGAGACCCAGTACTTC.

The count of this clone is one. CDR3 DNA: TGTGCCAGCAGTGCGGGCGGTGGGGGGGGATATGAAAAACTGTTTTTT. This codes for CASSAGGGGGYEKLFF. The rearrangement links TRBV28 to TRBJ1-4, with a possible D match to TRBD1 (5 bases). There are 16 residues in the CDR3. CDR1 is MDHEN and CDR2 is SYDVKM in the germline V gene. The germline V and J ends were trimmed by 5 bases and 6 bases, with 19 bases remaining between them.

For the CDR3, the DNA is TGTGCCAGCAGCTTATATGGCCACTCTGGAAACACCATATATTTT. It specifies CASSLYGHSGNTIYF. The V and J genes are TRBV11-2 and TRBJ1-3, with D unclear. Trimming pared 2 bases from V and 0 bases from J, leaving 8 bases between. This CDR3 comprises 15 residues. The V gene's germline CDR1 is SGHAT and CDR2 FQNNGV.

The chain has TRBV7-3 and TRBJ2-7; TRBD2 aligns across 9 bases. Germline lookup yields CDR1 SGHTA and CDR2 FQGTGA. Trimming cost V 5 bases and J 0 bases; bases outside gene matches: 14. This CDR3 contains 18 residues. DNA of the CDR3: TGTGCCAGCAGCCCAGGCGGTAGCGGGGGACCCAGCTCCTACGAGCAGTACTTC. Translated, it gives CASSPGGSGGPSSYEQYF.

The chain is built from TRBV30 and TRBJ1-5; possibly TRBD1 for D (5 bases). V dropped 3 bases and J dropped 2 bases, with 14 bases sitting between them. The V gene's germline CDR1 is GTSNPN and CDR2 SVGIG (reference sequence). The CDR3 has 15 amino acids. CDR3 in amino acids: CAWSPGGTGNQPQHF. DNA of the CDR3: TGTGCCTGGAGCCCCGGGGGGACGGGCAATCAGCCCCAGCATTTT.

This sequence joins TRBV9 and TRBJ2-7; 7 bases are shared with TRBD2. Germline V gives CDR1 SGDLS, CDR2 YYNGEE. V shed 2 bases and J 2 bases; nucleotides not matched to a gene: 4. The CDR3 runs 14 residues. CDR3 bases: TGTGCCAGCAGCGTGTCTAGCGGAACCTACGAGCAGTACTTC. Translated: CASSVSSGTYEQYF.

The chain carries TRBV9 and TRBJ2-7; D perhaps matches TRBD1 (8 bases). CDR1 is SGDLS, CDR2 YYNGEE, per germline. The CDR3 sequence is 14 residues long. The V end was cut by 5 bases, the J end by 5 bases, with 17 bases between. CDR3 coding DNA: TGTGCCAGCAGTCCGAGACAGGGGAGGGACGAGCAGTACTTC. Its protein product is CASSPRQGRDEQYF.

The chain recombines TRBV28 with TRBJ2-1; a weak D match, TRBD2 (5 bases). This CDR3 has 17 residues. Trimming pared 7 bases from V and 8 bases from J, leaving 27 bases between. Germline values: CDR1 MDHEN, CDR2 SYDVKM. This CDR3 is CASIQPRGSGVGHEQFF. In nucleotides, the CDR3 is TGTGCCAGCATCCAACCCCGTGGGAGCGGCGTCGGCCATGAGCAGTTCTTC.

The V call is TRBV18, the J call TRBJ2-3; the D is unclear. Germline V gives CDR1 KGHSH, CDR2 LQKENI. The CDR3 consists of 14 residues. The ends were cut back, 5 bases at V and 0 bases at J, with 9 bases in the middle. CDR3 sequence: CASSDRTSTDTQYF. The CDR3 coding sequence is TGTGCCAGCTCAGATAGAACTAGCACAGATACGCAGTATTTT.

The chain uses TRBV6-4 and TRBJ2-1; 7 nucleotides line up with TRBD2. The CDR3 has 15 amino acids. Unmatched junction bases numbered 10, after V lost 2 bases and J lost 9 bases. CDR1 and CDR2 from the germline V gene are MRHNA and SNTAGT. The CDR3 spells CASSDVVSGPSEQFF. The CDR3 nucleotides read TGTGCCAGCAGTGACGTAGTTAGCGGGCCCAGTGAGCAGTTCTTC.

The CDR3 DNA is TGTGCTAGTGGTCCGCCAGGGTTCCAAGAGACCCAGTACTTC. It specifies CASGPPGFQETQYF. The chain links TRBV12-5 to TRBJ2-5; the D gene is possibly TRBD1 (5 bases). Germline V gene data show CDR1 as LGHNT and CDR2 as FRNRAP. V lost 5 bases to trimming and J lost 1 base, with 11 bases between them. The CDR3 contains 14 residues.

The chain employs TRBV5-1 and TRBJ2-6, with D possibly matching TRBD1 (5 bases). Germline-derived CDR1 and CDR2 are SGHRS and YFSETQ. This CDR3 has 15 amino acids. Trimming left V 4 bases short and J 3 bases short, with 11 bases between. CDR3 sequence: CASSPTVFGANVLTF. CDR3 nucleotides: TGCGCCAGCAGCCCGACAGTCTTTGGGGCCAACGTCCTGACTTTC. Looking up the rest from reference TRBV5-1 and TRBJ2-6 gives the full variable domain: KAGVTQTPRYLIKTRGQQVTLSCSPISGHRSVSWYQQTPGQGLQFLFEYFSETQRNKGNFPGRFSGRQFSNSRSEMNVSTLELGDSALYLCASSPTVFGANVLTFGAGSRLTVL.

V gene TRBV5-4 combines with J gene TRBJ2-5; D is possibly TRBD2 (7 bases). CDR1 is SGHNT and CDR2 is YYREEE in the germline V gene (reference sequence). V shed 4 bases and J shed 3 bases, with 16 bases lying between them. CDR3 length: 15 amino acids. The CDR3 sequence: CASSHLEGGKETQYF. The DNA of the CDR3 is TGTGCCAGCAGCCACTTGGAGGGGGGGAAAGAGACCCAGTACTTC.

V usage is TRBV4-2 and J usage is TRBJ2-1, with TRBD2 matching over 9 bases. Germline CDR1 LGHNA, CDR2 YNFKEQ. The CDR3 has 17 residues. J gave up 10 bases and V 0 bases, and 13 bases lay outside the gene matches. CDR3 nucleotide sequence: TGTGCCAGCAGCCAAGAGGTCCTAGCGGGAAAAGCAGGGGAGCAGTTCTTC. Its protein product is CASSQEVLAGKAGEQFF.

The chain recombines TRBV30 with TRBJ1-1; D ambiguous. CDR1 and CDR2 from the germline V gene are GTSNPN and SVGIG (reference sequence). The CDR3 totals 12 residues. The CDR3 reads CAVLQVGSEAFF. CDR3 nucleotides: TGTGCTGTACTCCAGGTGGGCTCTGAAGCTTTCTTT.

The chain recombines TRBV29-1 with TRBJ2-7; the match to TRBD2 covers 13 bases. Germline values: CDR1 SQVTM, CDR2 ANQGSEA. The V gene end was trimmed by 7 bases and the J gene end by 3 bases; junction bases not matched to a gene: 9. The CDR3 totals 15 residues. CDR3 DNA sequence: TGCAGCGACATACTAGCGGGAGGGCCTATCTACGAGCAGTACTTC. Translated, it gives CSDILAGGPIYEQYF.

The rearrangement uses TRBV4-2 and TRBJ2-3, with 8 positions matching TRBD2. V was clipped by 8 bases and J by 5 bases; unmatched bases: 15. Germline-derived CDR1 and CDR2 are LGHNA and YNFKEQ. This CDR3 spans 16 amino acids. This CDR3 is CASGRAGEIGEDTQYF. For the CDR3, the DNA is TGTGCCAGCGGGCGAGCGGGAGAAATTGGGGAAGATACGCAGTATTTT.

The genes are TRBV30 and TRBJ2-7; TRBD2 agrees at 7 bases. This CDR3 contains 12 residues. CDR1 and CDR2 (germline): GTSNPN, SVGIG (reference sequence). J was trimmed by 4 bases and V by 4 bases; bases with no gene match: 4. The DNA for the CDR3 is TGTGCCTGGACTAGCGGAAAATACGAGCAGTACTTC. Translation gives CAWTSGKYEQYF.

The rearrangement joins TRBV4-2 to TRBJ2-5; D not resolved. V gave up 0 bases and J gave up 5 bases, with 10 bases separating them. Germline-derived CDR1 and CDR2 are LGHNA and YNFKEQ. The CDR3 spans 14 residues. CDR3 loop: CASSQEPHRETQYF. CDR3 DNA: TGTGCCAGCAGCCAAGAACCTCACCGGGAGACCCAGTACTTC.

V and J are TRBV28 and TRBJ2-5; 8 nucleotides agree with TRBD2. Germline CDR1 MDHEN, CDR2 SYDVKM. V dropped 4 bases and J dropped 7; count of bases not matched to a gene: 11. The CDR3 contains 15 residues. The CDR3 is CASSSLAGTVRTQYF. CDR3 bases: TGTGCCAGCAGTTCCTTAGCGGGGACTGTTAGGACCCAGTACTTC.

The count of this clone is one. The rearrangement joins TRBV11-3 to TRBJ2-2; 7 bases are a match to TRBD1. Trimming cost V 1 base and J 4 bases; bases outside gene matches: 3. CDR3 length equals 15 residues. From germline, CDR1 is SGHNT and CDR2 YENEEA. The CDR3 coding sequence is TGTGCCAGCAGCTTAGTAGGGGGCAGCACCGGGGAGCTGTTTTTT. This codes for CASSLVGGSTGELFF.